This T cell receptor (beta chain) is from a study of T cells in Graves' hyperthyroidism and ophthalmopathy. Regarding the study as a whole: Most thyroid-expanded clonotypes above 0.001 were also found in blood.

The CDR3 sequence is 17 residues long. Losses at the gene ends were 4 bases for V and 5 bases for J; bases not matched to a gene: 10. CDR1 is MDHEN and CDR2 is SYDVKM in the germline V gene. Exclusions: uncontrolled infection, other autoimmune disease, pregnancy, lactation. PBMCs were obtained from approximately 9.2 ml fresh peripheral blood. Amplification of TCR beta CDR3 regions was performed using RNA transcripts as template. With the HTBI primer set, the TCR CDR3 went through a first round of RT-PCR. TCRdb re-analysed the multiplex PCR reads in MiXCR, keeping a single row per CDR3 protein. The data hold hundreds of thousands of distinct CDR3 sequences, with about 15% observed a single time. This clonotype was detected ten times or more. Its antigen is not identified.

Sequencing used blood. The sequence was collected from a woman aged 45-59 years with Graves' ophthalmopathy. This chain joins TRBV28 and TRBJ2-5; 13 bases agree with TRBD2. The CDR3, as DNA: TGTGCCAGCAGTTACCCCCCCGGACTAGCGGGAGTTGAGACCCAGTACTTC. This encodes CASSYPPGLAGVETQYF.